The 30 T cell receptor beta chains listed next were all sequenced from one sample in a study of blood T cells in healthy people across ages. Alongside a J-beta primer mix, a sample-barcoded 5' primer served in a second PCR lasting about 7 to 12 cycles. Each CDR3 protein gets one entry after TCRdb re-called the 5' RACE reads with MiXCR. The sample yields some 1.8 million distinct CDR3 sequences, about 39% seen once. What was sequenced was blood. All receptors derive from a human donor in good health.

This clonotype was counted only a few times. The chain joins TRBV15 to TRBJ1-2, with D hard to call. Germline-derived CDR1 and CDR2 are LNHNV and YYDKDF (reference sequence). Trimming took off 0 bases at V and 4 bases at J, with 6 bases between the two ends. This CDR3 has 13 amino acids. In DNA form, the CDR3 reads TGTGCCACCAGCAGAGAACCATCCTATGGCTACACCTTC. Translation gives CATSREPSYGYTF.

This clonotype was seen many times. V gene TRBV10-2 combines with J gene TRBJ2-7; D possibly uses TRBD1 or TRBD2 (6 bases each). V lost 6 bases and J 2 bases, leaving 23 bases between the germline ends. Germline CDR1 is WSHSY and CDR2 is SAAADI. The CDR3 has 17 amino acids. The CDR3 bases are TGCGCCAGCAGACGCACCACCGGGGGCAGGCATCCCTACGAGCAGTACTTC. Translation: CASRRTTGGRHPYEQYF.

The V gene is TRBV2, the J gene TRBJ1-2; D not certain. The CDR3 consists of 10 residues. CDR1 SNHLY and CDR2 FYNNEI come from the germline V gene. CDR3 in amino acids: CVWARYGYTF. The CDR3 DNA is TGTGTGTGGGCCCGCTATGGCTACACCTTC.

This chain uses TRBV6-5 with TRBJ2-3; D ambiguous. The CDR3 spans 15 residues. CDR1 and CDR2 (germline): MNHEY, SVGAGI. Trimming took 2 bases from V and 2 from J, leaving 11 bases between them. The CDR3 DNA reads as TGTGCCAGCAGTTACAGCAGGAAACCCACAGATACGCAGTATTTT. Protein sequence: CASSYSRKPTDTQYF.

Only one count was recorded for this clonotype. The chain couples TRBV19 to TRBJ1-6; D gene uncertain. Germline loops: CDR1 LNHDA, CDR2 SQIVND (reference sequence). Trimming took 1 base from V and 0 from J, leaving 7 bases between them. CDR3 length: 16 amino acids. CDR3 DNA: TGTGCCAGTAGTATAGGACCGAGCTCCTATAATTCACCCCTCCACTTT. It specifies CASSIGPSSYNSPLHF.

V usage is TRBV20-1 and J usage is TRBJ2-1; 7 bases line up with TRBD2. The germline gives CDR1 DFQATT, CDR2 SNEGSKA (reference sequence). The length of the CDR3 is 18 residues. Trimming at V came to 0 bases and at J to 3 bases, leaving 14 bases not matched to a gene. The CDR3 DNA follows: TGCAGTGCTAGAGATTATGACGGAGCGGGGCACCGCTACAATGAGCAGTTCTTC. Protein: CSARDYDGAGHRYNEQFF.

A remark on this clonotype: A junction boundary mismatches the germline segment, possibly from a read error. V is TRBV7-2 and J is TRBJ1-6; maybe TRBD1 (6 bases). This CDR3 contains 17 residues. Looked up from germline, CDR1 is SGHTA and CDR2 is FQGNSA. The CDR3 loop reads CANSYQVGGGYNSPLHF. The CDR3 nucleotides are TGTGCCAACAGCTATCAGGTTGGGGGCGGGTATAATTCACCCCTCCACTTT.

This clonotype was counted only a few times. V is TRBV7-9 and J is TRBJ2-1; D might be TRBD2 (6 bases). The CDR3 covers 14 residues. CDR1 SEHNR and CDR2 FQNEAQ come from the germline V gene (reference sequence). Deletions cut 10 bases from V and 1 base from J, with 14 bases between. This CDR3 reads CATPGGRSYNEQFF. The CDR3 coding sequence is TGTGCCACCCCAGGAGGGAGGTCCTACAATGAGCAGTTCTTC.

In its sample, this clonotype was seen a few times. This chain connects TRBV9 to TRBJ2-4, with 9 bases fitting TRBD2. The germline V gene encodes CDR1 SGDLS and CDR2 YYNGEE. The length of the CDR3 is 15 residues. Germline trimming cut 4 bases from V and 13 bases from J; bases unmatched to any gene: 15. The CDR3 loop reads CASSSSERGEAVQYF. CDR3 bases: TGTGCCAGCAGCTCTTCAGAGCGGGGGGAAGCTGTGCAGTACTTC.

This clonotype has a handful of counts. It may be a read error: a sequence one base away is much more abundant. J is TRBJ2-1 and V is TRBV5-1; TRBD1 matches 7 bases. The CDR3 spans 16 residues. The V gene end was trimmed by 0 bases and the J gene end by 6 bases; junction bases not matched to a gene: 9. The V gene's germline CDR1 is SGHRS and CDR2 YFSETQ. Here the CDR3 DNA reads TGCGCCAGCAGCTTGGTACAGGGGACACACAGCAATGAGCAGTTCTTC. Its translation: CASSLVQGTHSNEQFF.

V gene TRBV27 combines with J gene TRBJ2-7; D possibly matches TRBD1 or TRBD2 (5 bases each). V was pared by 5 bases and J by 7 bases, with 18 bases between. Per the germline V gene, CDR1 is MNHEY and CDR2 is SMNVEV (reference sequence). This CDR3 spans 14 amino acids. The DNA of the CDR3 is TGTGCCAGCAGTGCCGGGACCCGGTTTGGGGAGCAGTACTTC. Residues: CASSAGTRFGEQYF.

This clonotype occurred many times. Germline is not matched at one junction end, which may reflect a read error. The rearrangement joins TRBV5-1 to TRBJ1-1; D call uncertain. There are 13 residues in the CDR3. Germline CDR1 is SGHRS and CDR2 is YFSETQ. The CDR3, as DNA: TGTGCCAGCAGTTTGAGCATGAACACTGAAGCTTTCTTT. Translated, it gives CASSLSMNTEAFF.

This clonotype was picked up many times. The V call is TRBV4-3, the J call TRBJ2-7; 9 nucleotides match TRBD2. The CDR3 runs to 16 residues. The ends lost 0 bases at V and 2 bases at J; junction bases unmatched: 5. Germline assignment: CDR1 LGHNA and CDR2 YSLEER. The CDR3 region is CASSQETSGRAYEQYF. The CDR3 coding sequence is TGCGCCAGCAGCCAAGAGACTAGCGGAAGGGCCTACGAGCAGTACTTC.

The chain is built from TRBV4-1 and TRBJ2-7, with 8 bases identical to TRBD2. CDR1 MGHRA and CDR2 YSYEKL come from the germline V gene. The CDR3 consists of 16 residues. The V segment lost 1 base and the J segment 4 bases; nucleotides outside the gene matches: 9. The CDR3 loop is CASSQGPSGSPYEQYF. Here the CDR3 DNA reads TGCGCCAGCAGCCAAGGACCCAGCGGGAGCCCGTACGAGCAGTACTTC.

CDR3 in DNA: TGTGCCAGCAGCCCCTCGGAGGAGGGCGACTATGGCTACACCTTC. This gives the protein CASSPSEEGDYGYTF. The chain carries TRBV7-8 and TRBJ1-2, with D unclear. Trimming took 5 bases from V and 3 from J, leaving 16 bases between them. Looked up from germline, CDR1 is SGHVS and CDR2 is FQNEAQ. The CDR3 extends over 15 amino acids.

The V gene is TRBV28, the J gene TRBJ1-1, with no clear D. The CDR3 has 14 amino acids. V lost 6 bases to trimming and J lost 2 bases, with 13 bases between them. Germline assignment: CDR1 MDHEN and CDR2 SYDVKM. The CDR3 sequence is CASSPPGENTEAFF. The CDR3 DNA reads TGTGCCAGCAGCCCCCCCGGGGAAAACACTGAAGCTTTCTTT.

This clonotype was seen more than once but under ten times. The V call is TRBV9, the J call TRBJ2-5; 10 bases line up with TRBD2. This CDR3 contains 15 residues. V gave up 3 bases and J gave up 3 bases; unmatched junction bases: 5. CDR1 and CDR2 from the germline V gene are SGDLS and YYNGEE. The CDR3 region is CASSASGTSEETQYF. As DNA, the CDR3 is TGTGCCAGCAGCGCCTCCGGGACTAGCGAAGAGACCCAGTACTTC. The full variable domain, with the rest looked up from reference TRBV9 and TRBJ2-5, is DSGVTQTPKHLITATGQRVTLRCSPRSGDLSVYWYQQSLDQGLQFLIQYYNGEERAKGNILERFSAQQFPDLHSELNLSSLELGDSALYFCASSASGTSEETQYFGPGTRLLVL.

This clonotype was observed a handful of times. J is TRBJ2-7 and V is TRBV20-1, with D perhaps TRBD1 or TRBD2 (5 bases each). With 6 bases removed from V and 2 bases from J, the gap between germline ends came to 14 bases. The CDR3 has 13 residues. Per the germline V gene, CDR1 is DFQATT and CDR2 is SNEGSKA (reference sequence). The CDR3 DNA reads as TGCAGTGCCCCGAGGGACGGACCCTACGAGCAGTACTTC. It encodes CSAPRDGPYEQYF.

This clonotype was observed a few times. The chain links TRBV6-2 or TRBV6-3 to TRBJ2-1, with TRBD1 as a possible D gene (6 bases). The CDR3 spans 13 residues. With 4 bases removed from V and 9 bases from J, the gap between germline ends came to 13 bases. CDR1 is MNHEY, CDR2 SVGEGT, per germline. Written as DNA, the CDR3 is TGTGCCAGCAGTTTCAGGGGTATGAGTGAGCAGTTCTTC. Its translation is CASSFRGMSEQFF.

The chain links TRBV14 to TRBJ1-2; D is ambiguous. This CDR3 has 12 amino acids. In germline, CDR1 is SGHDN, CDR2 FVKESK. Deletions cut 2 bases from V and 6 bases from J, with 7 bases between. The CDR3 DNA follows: TGTGCCAGCAGCCAATTACGAAATGGCTACACCTTC. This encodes CASSQLRNGYTF.

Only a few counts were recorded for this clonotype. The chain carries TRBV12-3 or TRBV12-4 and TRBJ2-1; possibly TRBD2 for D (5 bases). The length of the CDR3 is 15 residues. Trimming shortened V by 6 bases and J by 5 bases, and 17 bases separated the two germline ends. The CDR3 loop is CASRPSGGKDNEQFF. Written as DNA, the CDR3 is TGTGCCAGCAGGCCGAGCGGCGGCAAGGACAATGAGCAGTTCTTC.

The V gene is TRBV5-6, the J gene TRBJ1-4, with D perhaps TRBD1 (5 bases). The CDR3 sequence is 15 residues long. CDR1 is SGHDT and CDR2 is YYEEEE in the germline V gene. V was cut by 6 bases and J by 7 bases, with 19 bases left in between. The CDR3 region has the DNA TGTGCCAGCAACTTATGGGGGGGGGGACGTGAAAAACTGTTTTTT. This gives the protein CASNLWGGGREKLFF.

For the CDR3, the DNA is TGTGCCAGCAGCCAAGACGCTACAGGGGGTGTGAACAATGAGCAGTTCTTC. This gives the protein CASSQDATGGVNNEQFF. The V gene is TRBV4-2, the J gene TRBJ2-1, with 8 bases lining up with TRBD1. Trimming took 0 bases from V and 5 from J; bases not matched to a gene: 9. The germline V gene has CDR1 LGHNA and CDR2 YNFKEQ. The CDR3 totals 17 residues.

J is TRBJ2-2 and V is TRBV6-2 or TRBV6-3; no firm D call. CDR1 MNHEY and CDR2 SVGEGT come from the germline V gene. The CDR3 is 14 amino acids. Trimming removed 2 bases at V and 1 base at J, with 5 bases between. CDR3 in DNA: TGTGCCAGCAGTTACAGTCGGAACACCGGGGAGCTGTTTTTT. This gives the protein CASSYSRNTGELFF.

The CDR3 DNA follows: TGTGCCAGCAGTTTAGTTGCGGGGGGGCCCTCCTACGAGCAGTACTTC. Translation gives CASSLVAGGPSYEQYF. The chain uses TRBV12-3 or TRBV12-4 and TRBJ2-7, with 9 nucleotides matching TRBD2. The V gene end was trimmed by 1 base and the J gene end by 0 bases; junction bases not matched to a gene: 4. The CDR3 runs 16 residues.

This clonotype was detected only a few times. CDR3 sequence (DNA): TGTGCCAGCAGTTTCCCGGAAGTGACGACCGGGGAGCTGTTTTTT. The encoded protein is CASSFPEVTTGELFF. This chain uses TRBV12-3 or TRBV12-4 with TRBJ2-2; no clear D gene. The CDR3 runs 15 residues. The V end was cut by 3 bases, the J end by 5 bases, with 13 bases between.

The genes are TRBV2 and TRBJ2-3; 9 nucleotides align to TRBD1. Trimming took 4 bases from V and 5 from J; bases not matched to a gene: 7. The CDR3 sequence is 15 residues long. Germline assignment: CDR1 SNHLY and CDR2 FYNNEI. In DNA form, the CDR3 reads TGTGCCAGCAGTGGGGGGACAGGGACCATAGATACGCAGTATTTT. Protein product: CASSGGTGTIDTQYF.

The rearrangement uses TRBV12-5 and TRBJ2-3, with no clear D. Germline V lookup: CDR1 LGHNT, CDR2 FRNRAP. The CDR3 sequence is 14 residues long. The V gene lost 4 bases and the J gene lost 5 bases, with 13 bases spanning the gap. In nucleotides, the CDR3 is TGTGCTAGTGGTTGGACCCCATCGGGAGATACGCAGTATTTT. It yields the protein CASGWTPSGDTQYF.

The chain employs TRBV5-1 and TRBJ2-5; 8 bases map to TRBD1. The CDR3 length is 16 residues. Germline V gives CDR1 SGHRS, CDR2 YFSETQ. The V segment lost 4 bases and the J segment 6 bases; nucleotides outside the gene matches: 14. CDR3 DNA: TGCGCCAGCAGCCAAAGAGAGGGACAGGCTCTGAAGACCCAGTACTTC. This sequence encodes CASSQREGQALKTQYF.

The CDR3 nucleotides are TGCGCCAGCAGCCCGACTACCCTCAACTACAATGAGCAGTTCTTC. Translation: CASSPTTLNYNEQFF. This sequence joins TRBV5-1 and TRBJ2-1; tentative D call: TRBD2 (5 bases). The CDR3 length is 15 residues. With 4 bases removed from V and 3 bases from J, the gap between germline ends came to 14 bases. The germline gives CDR1 SGHRS, CDR2 YFSETQ.